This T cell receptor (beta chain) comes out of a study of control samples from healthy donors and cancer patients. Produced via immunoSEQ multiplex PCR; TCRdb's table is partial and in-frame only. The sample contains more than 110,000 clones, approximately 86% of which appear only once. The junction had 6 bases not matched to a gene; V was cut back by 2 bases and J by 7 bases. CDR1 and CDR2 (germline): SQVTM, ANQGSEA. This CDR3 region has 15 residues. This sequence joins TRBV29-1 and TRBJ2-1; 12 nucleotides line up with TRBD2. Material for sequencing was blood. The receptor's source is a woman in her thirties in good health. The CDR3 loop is CSVEKASGRGNEQFF. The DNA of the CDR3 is TGCAGCGTTGAAAAGGCTAGCGGGAGGGGTAATGAGCAGTTCTTC.